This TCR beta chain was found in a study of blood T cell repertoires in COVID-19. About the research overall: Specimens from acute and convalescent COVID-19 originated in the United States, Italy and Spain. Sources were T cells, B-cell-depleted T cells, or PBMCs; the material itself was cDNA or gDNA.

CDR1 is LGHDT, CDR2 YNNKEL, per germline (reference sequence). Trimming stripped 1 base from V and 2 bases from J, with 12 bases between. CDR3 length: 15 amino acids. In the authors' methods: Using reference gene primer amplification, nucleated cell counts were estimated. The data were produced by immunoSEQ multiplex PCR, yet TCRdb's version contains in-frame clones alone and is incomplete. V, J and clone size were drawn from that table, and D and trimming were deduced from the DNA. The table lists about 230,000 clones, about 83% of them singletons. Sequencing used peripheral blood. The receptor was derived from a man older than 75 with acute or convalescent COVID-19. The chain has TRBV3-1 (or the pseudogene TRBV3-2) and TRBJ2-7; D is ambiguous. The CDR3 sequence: CASSQGVASPYEQYF. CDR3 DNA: TGTGCCAGCAGCCAAGGAGTTGCTAGTCCCTACGAGCAGTACTTC.